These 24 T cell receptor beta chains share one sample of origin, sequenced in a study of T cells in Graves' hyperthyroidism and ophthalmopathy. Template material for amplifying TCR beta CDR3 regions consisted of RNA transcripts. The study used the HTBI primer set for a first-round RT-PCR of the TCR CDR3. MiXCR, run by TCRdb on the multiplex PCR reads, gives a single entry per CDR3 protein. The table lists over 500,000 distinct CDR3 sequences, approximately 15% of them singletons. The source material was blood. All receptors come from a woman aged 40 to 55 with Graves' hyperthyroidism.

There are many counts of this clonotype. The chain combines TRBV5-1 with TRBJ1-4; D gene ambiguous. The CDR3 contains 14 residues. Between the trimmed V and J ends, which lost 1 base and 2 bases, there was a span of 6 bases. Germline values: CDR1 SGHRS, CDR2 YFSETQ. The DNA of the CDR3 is TGCGCCAGCAGCTTGCTTTGGACTAATGAAAAACTGTTTTTT. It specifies CASSLLWTNEKLFF.

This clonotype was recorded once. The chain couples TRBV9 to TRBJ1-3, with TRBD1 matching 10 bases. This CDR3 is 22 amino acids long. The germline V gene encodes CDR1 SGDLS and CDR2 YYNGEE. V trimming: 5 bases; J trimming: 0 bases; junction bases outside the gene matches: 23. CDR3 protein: CASSHPITPGQGSDYSGNTIYF. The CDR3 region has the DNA TGTGCCAGCAGTCACCCAATTACACCGGGACAGGGGTCCGATTACTCTGGAAACACCATATATTTT.

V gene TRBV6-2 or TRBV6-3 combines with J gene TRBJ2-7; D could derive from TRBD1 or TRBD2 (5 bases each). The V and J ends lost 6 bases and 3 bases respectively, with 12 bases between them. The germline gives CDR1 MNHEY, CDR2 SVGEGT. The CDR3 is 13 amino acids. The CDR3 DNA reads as TGTGCCAGCAGCCGGGACCCAGTCTACGAGCAGTACTTC. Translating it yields CASSRDPVYEQYF.

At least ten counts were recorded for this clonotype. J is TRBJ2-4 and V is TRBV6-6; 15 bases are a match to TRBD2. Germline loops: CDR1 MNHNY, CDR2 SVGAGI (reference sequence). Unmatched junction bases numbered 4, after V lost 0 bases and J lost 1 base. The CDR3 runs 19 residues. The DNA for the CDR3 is TGTGCCAGCAGTTACTCGGGACTAGCGGGAGGAAAGGCCAAAAACATTCAGTACTTC. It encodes CASSYSGLAGGKAKNIQYF.

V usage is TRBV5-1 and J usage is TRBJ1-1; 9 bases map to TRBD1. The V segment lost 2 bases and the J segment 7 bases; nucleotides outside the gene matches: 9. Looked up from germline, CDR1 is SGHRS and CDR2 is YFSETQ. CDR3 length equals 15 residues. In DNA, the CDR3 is TGCGCCAGCAGCTTTTCTACAGGGGGCATTGGTGAAGCTTTCTTT. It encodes CASSFSTGGIGEAFF.

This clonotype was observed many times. The CDR3 spells CASSQEGAGGRQPQHF. The CDR3 DNA is TGTGCCAGCAGCCAAGAAGGGGCAGGGGGCCGCCAGCCCCAGCATTTT. J is TRBJ1-5 and V is TRBV3-1; the match to TRBD1 covers 8 bases. The CDR3 has 16 residues. Germline trimming cut 0 bases from V and 7 bases from J; bases unmatched to any gene: 8. The V gene's germline CDR1 is LGHDT and CDR2 YNNKEL (reference sequence).

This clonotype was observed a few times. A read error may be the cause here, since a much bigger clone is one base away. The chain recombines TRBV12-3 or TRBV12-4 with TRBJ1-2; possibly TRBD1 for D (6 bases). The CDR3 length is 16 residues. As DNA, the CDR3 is TGTGCCAGCAGTCACAGGGCCCAGTTAGCTAACTATAGCTACACCTTC. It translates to CASSHRAQLANYSYTF.

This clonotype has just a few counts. The CDR3, as DNA: TGTGCCAGCAGCCCCGGGACAGGGGCGGCTAATCAGCCCCAGCATTTT. As protein: CASSPGTGAANQPQHF. The rearrangement joins TRBV9 to TRBJ1-5; 10 bases agree with TRBD1. The CDR3 is 16 amino acids. Germline CDR1 SGDLS, CDR2 YYNGEE. Unmatched junction bases numbered 8, after V lost 4 bases and J lost 4 bases.

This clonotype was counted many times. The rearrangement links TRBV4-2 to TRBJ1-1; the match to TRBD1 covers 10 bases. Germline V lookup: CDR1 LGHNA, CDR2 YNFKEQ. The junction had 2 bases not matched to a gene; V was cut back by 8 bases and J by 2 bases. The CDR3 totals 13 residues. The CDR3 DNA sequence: TGTGCCAGCTGGGACAGGGGTAACACTGAAGCTTTCTTT. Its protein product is CASWDRGNTEAFF.

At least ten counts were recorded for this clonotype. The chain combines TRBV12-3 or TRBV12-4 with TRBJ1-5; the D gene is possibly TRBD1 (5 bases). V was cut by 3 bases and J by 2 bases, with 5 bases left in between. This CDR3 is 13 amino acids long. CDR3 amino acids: CASSFRGNQPQHF. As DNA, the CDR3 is TGTGCCAGCAGTTTCAGGGGCAATCAGCCCCAGCATTTT.

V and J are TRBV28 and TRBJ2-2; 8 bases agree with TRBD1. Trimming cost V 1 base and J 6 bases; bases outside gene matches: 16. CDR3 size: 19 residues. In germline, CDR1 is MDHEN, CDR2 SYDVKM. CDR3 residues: CASSLFQDRERGGPGELFF. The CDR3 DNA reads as TGTGCCAGCAGTTTATTCCAGGACAGGGAAAGGGGTGGTCCCGGGGAGCTGTTTTTT.

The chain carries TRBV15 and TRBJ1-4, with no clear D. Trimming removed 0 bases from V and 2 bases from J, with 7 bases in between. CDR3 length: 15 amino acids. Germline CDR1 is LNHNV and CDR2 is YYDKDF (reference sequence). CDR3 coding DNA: TGTGCCACCAGCAGAGATCGGCAGACTAATGAAAAACTGTTTTTT. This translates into CATSRDRQTNEKLFF.

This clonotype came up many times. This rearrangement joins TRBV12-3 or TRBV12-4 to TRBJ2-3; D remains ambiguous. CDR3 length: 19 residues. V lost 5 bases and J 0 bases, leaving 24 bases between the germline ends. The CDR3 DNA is TGTGCCAGCAGTCCTCCCAGAATCCTAGAAAAAGATAGCACAGATACGCAGTATTTT. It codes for CASSPPRILEKDSTDTQYF.

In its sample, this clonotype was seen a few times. CDR3 nucleotides: TGTGCCAGCAGCTACTCTACAGGGGGCGCAGGGGAAAAACTGTTTTTT. It translates to CASSYSTGGAGEKLFF. This chain connects TRBV7-9 to TRBJ1-4, with 9 bases that match TRBD1. The CDR3 runs to 16 residues. CDR1 and CDR2 from the germline V gene are SEHNR and FQNEAQ (reference sequence). The V gene end was trimmed by 4 bases and the J gene end by 8 bases; junction bases not matched to a gene: 11.

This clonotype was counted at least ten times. The CDR3 DNA reads TGTGCCAGCAGTTCAATTAGCGGGGGCTACGAGGAGCAGTACTTC. It yields the protein CASSSISGGYEEQYF. The rearrangement uses TRBV27 and TRBJ2-7; TRBD2 agrees at 9 bases. With 4 bases clipped from V and 7 bases from J, the junction kept 11 bases outside the gene matches. In germline, CDR1 is MNHEY, CDR2 SMNVEV (reference sequence). The CDR3 spans 15 residues.

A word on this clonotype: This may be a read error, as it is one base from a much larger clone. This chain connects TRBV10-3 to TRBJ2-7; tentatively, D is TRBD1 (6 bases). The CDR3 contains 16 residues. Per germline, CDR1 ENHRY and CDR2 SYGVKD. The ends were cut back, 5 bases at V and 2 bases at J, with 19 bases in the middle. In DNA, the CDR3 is TGTGCCATCAGTTCCATTATGACAGGATTCCCCTACGAGCAGTACTTC. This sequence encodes CAISSIMTGFPYEQYF.

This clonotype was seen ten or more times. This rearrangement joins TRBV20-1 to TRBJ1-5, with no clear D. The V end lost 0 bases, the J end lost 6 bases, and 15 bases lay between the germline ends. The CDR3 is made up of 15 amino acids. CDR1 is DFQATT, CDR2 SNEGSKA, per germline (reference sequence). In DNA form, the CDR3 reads TGCAGTGCTAGAGATCAAGGAAGTTCATTTCAGCCCCAGCATTTT. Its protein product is CSARDQGSSFQPQHF.

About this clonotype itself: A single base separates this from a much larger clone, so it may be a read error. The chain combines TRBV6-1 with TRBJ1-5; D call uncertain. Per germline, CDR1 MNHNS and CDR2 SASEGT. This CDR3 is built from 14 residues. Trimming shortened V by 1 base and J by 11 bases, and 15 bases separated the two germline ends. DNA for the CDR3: TGTGCCAGCAGTGAAGGGGGAGGAGAACAGTCCCAGCATTTT. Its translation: CASSEGGGEQSQHF.

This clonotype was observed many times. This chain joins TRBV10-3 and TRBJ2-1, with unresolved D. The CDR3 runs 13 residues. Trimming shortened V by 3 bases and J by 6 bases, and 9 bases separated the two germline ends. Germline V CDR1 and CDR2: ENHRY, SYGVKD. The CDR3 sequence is CAISDGRINEQFF. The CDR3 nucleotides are TGTGCCATCAGTGACGGCCGCATCAATGAGCAGTTCTTC.

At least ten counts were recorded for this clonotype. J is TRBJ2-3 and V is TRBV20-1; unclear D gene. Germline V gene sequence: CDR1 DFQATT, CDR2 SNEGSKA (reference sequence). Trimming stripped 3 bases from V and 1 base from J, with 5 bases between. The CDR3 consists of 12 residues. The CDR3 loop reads CSASTGTDTQYF. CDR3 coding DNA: TGCAGTGCTAGTACAGGCACAGATACGCAGTATTTT.

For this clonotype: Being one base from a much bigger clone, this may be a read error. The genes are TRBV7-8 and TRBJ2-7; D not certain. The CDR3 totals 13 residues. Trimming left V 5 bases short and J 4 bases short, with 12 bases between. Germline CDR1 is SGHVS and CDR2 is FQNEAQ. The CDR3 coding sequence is TGTGCCAGCAGCCTCCGAATAGGGTACGAGCAGTACTTC. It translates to CASSLRIGYEQYF.

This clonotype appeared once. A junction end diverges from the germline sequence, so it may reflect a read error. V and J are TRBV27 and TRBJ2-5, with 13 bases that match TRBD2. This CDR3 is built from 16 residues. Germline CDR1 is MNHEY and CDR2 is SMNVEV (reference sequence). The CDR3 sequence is CASSETSGRTRETPYF. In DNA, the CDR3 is TGTGCCAGCAGTGAGACTAGCGGGAGGACGCGTGAGACCCCGTACTTC.

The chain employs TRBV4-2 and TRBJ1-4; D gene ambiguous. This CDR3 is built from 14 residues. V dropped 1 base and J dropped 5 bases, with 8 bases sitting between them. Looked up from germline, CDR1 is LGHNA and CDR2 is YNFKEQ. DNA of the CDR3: TGTGCCAGCAGCCAAGGAGAGAGAAATGAAAAACTGTTTTTT. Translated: CASSQGERNEKLFF.

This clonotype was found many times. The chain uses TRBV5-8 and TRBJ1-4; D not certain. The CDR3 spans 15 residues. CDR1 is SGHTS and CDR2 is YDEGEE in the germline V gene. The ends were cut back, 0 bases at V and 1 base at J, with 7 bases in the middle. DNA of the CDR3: TGTGCCAGCAGCTTGGGTTCGCAAACTAATGAAAAACTGTTTTTT. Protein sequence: CASSLGSQTNEKLFF.